This T cell receptor (beta chain) was found in a study of blood T cell repertoires in COVID-19. Background on the study: Sites across the United States, Italy and Spain contributed samples from acute and convalescent COVID-19.

CDR1 KGHSH and CDR2 LQKENI come from the germline V gene. The CDR3 is made up of 13 amino acids. V lost 3 bases and J lost 3, with 6 bases in between. Original handling: Estimated nucleated cell counts came from reference gene primer amplification. The method was immunoSEQ multiplex PCR; TCRdb's version includes in-frame clones alone and lacks a portion of them. V and J calls plus clone size are reproduced from that table; the DNA served to infer D and trimming. There are 30,000 to 40,000 clones in the sample; around three quarters occur only once, and 30% to 40% lies in the top ten. This clone was picked up a small number of times.

This sequence originates from an older man with active or convalescent COVID-19. Source material: peripheral blood. The chain employs TRBV18 and TRBJ1-3, with a weak D call TRBD1 (6 bases). The CDR3 is CASSPDSGNTIYF. The CDR3 coding sequence is TGTGCCAGCTCACCGGACAGTGGAAACACCATATATTTT.